This T cell receptor (beta chain) emerged from a study of CXCR3-negative and CXCR3-positive naive CD8 T cells. Study-level points and caveats: CXCR3-negative naive cells had less hydrophobic TRB CDR3s than did CXCR3-positive naive cells.

The libraries of TRB cDNA were prepared using 5' RACE with UMI labels. After re-calling the 5' RACE reads, TCRdb lists one entry per CDR3 protein, DNA absent. The listing contains about 7,000 distinct CDR3 sequences. This CDR3 is built from 16 residues. Germline V gene sequence: CDR1 SGHVS, CDR2 FQNEAQ. Remarks on this clonotype: No antigen is known for it.

The sequenced material came from naive CXCR3+ CD8+ T cells from blood. The subset: CD45RO-CCR7+CD27+CD95- naive CD8+ T cells expressing CXCR3 (TNR3+). The chain is built from TRBV7-8 and TRBJ2-3; TCRdb selects TRBD1, and the lack of DNA leaves this call unchecked. This receptor was obtained from a human donor in good health. Some clones in this sample may be carry-over from other donors' samples. The chain's CDR3 is CASSSITGGDADTQYF.